Sequencing of this T cell receptor beta chain was carried out in a study of shared clonotypes between healthy human individuals. CDR1 LGHNA and CDR2 YSLEER come from the germline V gene. This CDR3 is 13 amino acids long. Between the trimmed V and J ends, which lost 0 bases and 5 bases, there was a span of 7 bases. The study drew its donors from healthy HIV-negative adults without recent acute infections or vaccinations. Sequencing was performed with immunoSEQ multiplex PCR; in TCRdb, only in-frame clones are kept and a portion is missing. Of hundreds of thousands of clones listed, 80% to 90% are singletons.

The chain combines TRBV4-3 with TRBJ2-5; D not certain. Sequenced material: memory CD8+ T cells sorted from blood. Subset given: CD45RO+ cells pooled with CCR7-negative TemRA cells. The receptor comes from a man aged 18 to 29 in good health. The DNA for the CDR3 is TGCGCCAGCAGCCAAGAGAGTTGGGAGACCCAGTACTTC. Its translation is CASSQESWETQYF.